This is a list of T cell receptor beta chains from one sample in a study of T cells in localized non-small cell lung cancer. Data came from immunoSEQ multiplex PCR; TCRdb stores just in-frame clones and leaves some out. The data contain around 910 clones, 33% of them seen just once; the ten biggest clones take up roughly 15%. Sequencing used lung tumor tissue, obtained before any cancer treatment. Receptors were obtained from a male donor aged 60 or older with stage II squamous cell lung carcinoma. Each CDR3 is given with its conserved first and last residue. A D gene is named only where the DNA matches it firmly. Some rows have no size entry. The others give once, few or many, or a class for an expanded clone.

d_call j_call clone_size v_call cdr3_aa cdr3_nt
NA TRBJ2-7 few TRBV12-2 CASRLDPTEYEQYF TGTGCAAGTCGCTTAGATCCGACAGAGTACGAGCAGTACTTC
NA TRBJ2-2 NA TRBV5-1 CASSLDTRGTGELFF TGCGCCAGCAGCTTGGACACCCGGGGGACCGGGGAGCTGTTTTTT
TRBD1 TRBJ2-7 NA TRBV25-1 CASSSDRGGAYEQYF TGTGCCAGCAGTTCGGACAGGGGAGGTGCCTACGAGCAGTACTTC
TRBD1 TRBJ2-7 NA TRBV9 CASSLGTASSYEQYF TGTGCCAGCAGCCTCGGGACAGCGAGCTCCTACGAGCAGTACTTC
NA TRBJ1-2 NA TRBV30 CAWSQRARGYTF TGTGCCTGGAGTCAAAGGGCACGGGGCTACACCTTC
NA TRBJ2-7 few TRBV11-3 CASSKTDLAYEQYF TGTGCCAGCAGCAAGACGGACCTCGCCTACGAGCAGTACTTC
NA TRBJ2-7 NA TRBV11-3 CASSLTDRALVRNEQYF TGTGCCAGCAGCTTAACCGACCGGGCCTTAGTAAGGAACGAGCAGTACTTC
NA TRBJ2-6 NA TRBV28 CASSRVSPGANVLTF TGTGCCAGCAGTCGGGTTTCCCCTGGGGCCAACGTCCTGACTTTC
TRBD1 TRBJ2-1 NA TRBV18 CASSFGQGAYNEQFF TGTGCCAGCTCCTTTGGACAGGGGGCCTACAATGAGCAGTTCTTC
NA TRBJ2-2 NA TRBV14 CASSQHYFTGELFF TGTGCCAGCAGCCAACACTACTTCACCGGGGAGCTGTTTTTT
TRBD1 TRBJ1-1 NA TRBV11-3 CASSFDRGRQPRYTEAFF TGTGCCAGCAGCTTCGACAGGGGCAGACAACCGCGCTACACTGAAGCTTTCTTT